This TCR beta chain was observed in a study of neurological immune-mediated disorders. 5'RACE with 10-nucleotide random UMIs produced the cDNA. TCRdb re-analysed the 5' RACE reads in MiXCR, keeping a single row per CDR3 protein. Of over 45,000 distinct CDR3 sequences in the sample, roughly a quarter were seen once. It was from 2 million PBMCs stored at -80 C that the unsorted libraries were obtained. Trimming shortened V by 6 bases and J by 1 base, and 18 bases separated the two germline ends. Germline CDR1 DFQATT, CDR2 SNEGSKA (reference sequence). This CDR3 comprises 16 residues. Broader study findings: It was HTLV-1-associated myelopathy that showed the most TCR clonal expansion, while multiple sclerosis showed the least, falling below healthy controls.

In regard to this clonotype: What it binds is not known.

Sample: PBMCs. This sequence originates from a woman in her seventies in good health. The gene calls are TRBV20-1 and TRBJ2-2, with D perhaps matching TRBD1 (5 bases). The DNA for the CDR3 is TGCAGTGCCCCCTCCCCAGGGAAAGGGAACACCGGGGAGCTGTTTTTT. Its protein product is CSAPSPGKGNTGELFF.